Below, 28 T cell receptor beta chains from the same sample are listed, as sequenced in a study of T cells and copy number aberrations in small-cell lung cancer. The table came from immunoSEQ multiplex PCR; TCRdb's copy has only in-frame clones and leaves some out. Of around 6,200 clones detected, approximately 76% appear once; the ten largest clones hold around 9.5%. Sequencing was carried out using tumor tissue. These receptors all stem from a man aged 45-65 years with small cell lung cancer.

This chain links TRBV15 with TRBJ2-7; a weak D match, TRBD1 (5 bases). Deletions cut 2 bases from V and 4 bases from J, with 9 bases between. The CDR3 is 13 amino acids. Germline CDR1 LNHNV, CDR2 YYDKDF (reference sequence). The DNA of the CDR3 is TGTGCCACCAGCAGACACGACAGATACGAGCAGTACTTC. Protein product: CATSRHDRYEQYF.

The CDR3 nucleotides are TGTGCCAGCAGCCTACACACCGGGGAGCTGTTTTTT. As protein: CASSLHTGELFF. The chain is built from TRBV13 and TRBJ2-2; D is ambiguous. Germline CDR1 and CDR2: PRHDT and FYEKMQ (reference sequence). V lost 5 bases and J lost 3, with 4 bases in between. CDR3 length: 12 amino acids.

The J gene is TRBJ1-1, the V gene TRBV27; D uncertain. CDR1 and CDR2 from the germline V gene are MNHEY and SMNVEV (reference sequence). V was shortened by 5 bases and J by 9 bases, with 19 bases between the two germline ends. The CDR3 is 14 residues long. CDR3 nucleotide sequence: TGTGCCAGCAGTACGACCCCGGGTCACGGCCAAGCTTTCTTT. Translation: CASSTTPGHGQAFF.

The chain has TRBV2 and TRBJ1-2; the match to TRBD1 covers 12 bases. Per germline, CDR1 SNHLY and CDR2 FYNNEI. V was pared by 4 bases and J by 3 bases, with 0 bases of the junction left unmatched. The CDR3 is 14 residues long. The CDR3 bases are TGTGCCAGCAGTGGGGACAGGGGGCACTATGGCTACACCTTC. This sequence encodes CASSGDRGHYGYTF.

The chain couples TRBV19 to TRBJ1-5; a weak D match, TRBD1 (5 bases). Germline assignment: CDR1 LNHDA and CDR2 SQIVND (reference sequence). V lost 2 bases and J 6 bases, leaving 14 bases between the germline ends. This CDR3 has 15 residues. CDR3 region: CASSIWGVMSQPQHF. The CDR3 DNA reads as TGTGCCAGTAGTATATGGGGGGTAATGAGTCAGCCCCAGCATTTT.

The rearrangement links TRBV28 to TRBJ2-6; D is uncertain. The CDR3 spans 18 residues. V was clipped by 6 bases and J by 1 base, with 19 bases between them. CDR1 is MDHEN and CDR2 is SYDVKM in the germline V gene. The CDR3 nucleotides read TGTGCCAGCAGATCAAATGGAATTTCGGTTTCTGGGGCCAACGTCCTGACTTTC. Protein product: CASRSNGISVSGANVLTF.

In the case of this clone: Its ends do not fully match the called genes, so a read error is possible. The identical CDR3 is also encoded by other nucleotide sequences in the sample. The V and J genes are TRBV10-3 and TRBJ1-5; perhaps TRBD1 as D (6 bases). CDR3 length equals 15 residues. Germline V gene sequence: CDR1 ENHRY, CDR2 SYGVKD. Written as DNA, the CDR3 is TGTGCCATCAGTGATAACAGGGCCCCATATCAGCCTCAGCATTTT. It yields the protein CAISDNRAPYQPQHF.

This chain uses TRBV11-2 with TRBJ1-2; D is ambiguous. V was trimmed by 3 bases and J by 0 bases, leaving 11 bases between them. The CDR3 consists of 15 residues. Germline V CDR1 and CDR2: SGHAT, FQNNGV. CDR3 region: CASSFGNGPNYGYTF. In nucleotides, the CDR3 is TGTGCCAGCAGCTTCGGCAACGGTCCTAACTATGGCTACACCTTC.

DNA for the CDR3: TGTGCCAGCAGCTCCTTCCCTCGCGGTCGCTCCTACGAGCAGTACTTC. It translates to CASSSFPRGRSYEQYF. The chain recombines TRBV11-2 with TRBJ2-7; no clear D gene. This CDR3 comprises 16 residues. Germline V CDR1 and CDR2: SGHAT, FQNNGV. The V and J ends lost 4 bases and 0 bases respectively, with 16 bases between them.

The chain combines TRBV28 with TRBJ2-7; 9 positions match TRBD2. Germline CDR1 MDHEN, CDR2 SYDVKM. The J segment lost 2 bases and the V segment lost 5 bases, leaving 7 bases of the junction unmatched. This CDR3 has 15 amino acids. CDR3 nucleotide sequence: TGTGCCAGCAGTCTCTCCGGGACTAGCACCTACGAGCAGTACTTC. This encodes CASSLSGTSTYEQYF.

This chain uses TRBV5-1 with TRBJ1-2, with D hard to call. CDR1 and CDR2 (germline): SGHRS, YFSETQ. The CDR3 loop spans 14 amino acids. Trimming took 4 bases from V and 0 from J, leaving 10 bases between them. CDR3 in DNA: TGCGCCAGCAGCCCGGAAGGGTCTAACTATGGCTACACCTTC. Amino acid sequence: CASSPEGSNYGYTF.

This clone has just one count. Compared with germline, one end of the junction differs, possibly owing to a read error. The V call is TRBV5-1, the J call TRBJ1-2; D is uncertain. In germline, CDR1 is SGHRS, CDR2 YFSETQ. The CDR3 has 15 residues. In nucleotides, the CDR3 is TGCGCCAGCAGCTTGGATCTTTCTACAGTTAAAGATTCCGCCTTC. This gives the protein CASSLDLSTVKDSAF.

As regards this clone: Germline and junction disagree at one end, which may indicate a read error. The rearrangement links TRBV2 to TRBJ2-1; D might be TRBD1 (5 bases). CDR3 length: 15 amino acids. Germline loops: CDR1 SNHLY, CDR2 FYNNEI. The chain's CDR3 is CASTGPQDIYNKQFF. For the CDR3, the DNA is TGTGCCAGCACCGGACCCCAGGACATATACAATAAGCAGTTCTTC.

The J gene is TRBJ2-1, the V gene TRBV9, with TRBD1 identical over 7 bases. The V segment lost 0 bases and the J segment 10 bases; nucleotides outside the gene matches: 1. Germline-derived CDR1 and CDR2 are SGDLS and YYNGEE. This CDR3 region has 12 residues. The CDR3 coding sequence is TGTGCCAGCAGCGTAGACAGGGGAGAGCAGTTCTTC. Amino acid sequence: CASSVDRGEQFF.

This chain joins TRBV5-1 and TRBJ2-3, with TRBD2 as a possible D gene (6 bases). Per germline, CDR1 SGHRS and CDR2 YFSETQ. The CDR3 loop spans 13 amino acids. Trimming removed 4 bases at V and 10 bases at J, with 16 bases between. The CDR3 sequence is CASSLGDSSAQYF. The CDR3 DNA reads TGCGCCAGCAGCCTGGGGGATTCTAGCGCGCAGTATTTT.

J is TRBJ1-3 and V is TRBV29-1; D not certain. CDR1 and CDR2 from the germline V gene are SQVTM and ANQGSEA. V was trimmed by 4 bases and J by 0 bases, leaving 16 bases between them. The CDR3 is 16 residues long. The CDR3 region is CSVGGGSQSSGNTIYF. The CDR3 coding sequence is TGCAGCGTTGGTGGTGGGTCACAGAGCTCTGGAAACACCATATATTTT.

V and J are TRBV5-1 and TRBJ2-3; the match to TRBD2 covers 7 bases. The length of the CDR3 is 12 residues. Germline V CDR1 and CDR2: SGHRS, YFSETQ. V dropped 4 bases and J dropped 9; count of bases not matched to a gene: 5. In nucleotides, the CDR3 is TGCGCCAGCAGCGCGGGGGTGGGGACGCAGTATTTT. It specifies CASSAGVGTQYF.

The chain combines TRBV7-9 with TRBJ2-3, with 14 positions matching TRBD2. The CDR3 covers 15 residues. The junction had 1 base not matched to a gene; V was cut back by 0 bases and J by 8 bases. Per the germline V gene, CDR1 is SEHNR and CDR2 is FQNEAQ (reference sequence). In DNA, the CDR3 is TGTGCCAGCAGCTTAGCCGGGACTAGCGGGAGTACGCAGTATTTT. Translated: CASSLAGTSGSTQYF. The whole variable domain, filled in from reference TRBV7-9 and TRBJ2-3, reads DTGVSQNPRHKITKRGQNVTFRCDPISEHNRLYWYRQTLGQGPEFLTYFQNEAQLEKSRLLSDRFSAERPKGSFSTLEIQRTEQGDSAMYLCASSLAGTSGSTQYFGPGTRLTVL.

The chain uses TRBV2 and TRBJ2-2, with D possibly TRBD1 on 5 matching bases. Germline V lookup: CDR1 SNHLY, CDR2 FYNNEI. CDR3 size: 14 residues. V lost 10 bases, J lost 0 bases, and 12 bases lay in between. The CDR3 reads CATRIQANTGELFF. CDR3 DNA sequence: TGTGCCACCAGAATACAGGCGAACACCGGGGAGCTGTTTTTT.

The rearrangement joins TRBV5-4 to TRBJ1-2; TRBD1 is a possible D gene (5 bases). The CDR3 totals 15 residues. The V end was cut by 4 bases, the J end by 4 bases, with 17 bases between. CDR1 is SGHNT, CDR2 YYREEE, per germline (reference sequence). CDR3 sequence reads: CASSGGVRRLYGYTF. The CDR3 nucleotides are TGTGCCAGCAGCGGGGGGGTGCGCCGGCTCTATGGCTACACCTTC. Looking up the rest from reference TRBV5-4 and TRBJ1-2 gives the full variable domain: ETGVTQSPTHLIKTRGQQVTLRCSSQSGHNTVSWYQQALGQGPQFIFQYYREEENGRGNFPPRFSGLQFPNYSSELNVNALELDDSALYLCASSGGVRRLYGYTFGSGTRLTVV.

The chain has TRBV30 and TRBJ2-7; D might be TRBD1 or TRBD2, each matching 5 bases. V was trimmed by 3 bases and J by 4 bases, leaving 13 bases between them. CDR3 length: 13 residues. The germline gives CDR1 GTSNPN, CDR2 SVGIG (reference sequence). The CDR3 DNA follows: TGTGCCTGGAGACGGCAGGGAGAATACGAGCAGTACTTC. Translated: CAWRRQGEYEQYF.

The CDR3 DNA sequence: TGCAGCCTAAGGGAGGGGGTTGATGGCTACACCTTC. It is translated as CSLREGVDGYTF. The rearrangement uses TRBV29-1 and TRBJ1-2; tentative D call: TRBD1 (6 bases). Germline CDR1 and CDR2: SQVTM and ANQGSEA. Trimming took 8 bases from V and 6 from J, leaving 16 bases between them. CDR3 length: 12 amino acids.

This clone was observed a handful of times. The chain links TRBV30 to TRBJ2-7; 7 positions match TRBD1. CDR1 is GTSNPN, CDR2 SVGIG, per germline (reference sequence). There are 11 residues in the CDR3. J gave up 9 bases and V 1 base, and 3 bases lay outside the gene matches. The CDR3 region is CAWSDGTVQYF. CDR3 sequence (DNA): TGTGCCTGGAGTGACGGGACAGTGCAGTACTTC.

CDR3 in amino acids: CASSGPLGTEGGELFF. For the CDR3, the DNA is TGTGCCAGCAGCGGACCATTAGGGACCGAAGGGGGGGAGCTGTTTTTT. This rearrangement joins TRBV9 to TRBJ2-2; D might be TRBD1 or TRBD2, each matching 5 bases. Deletions cut 3 bases from V and 8 bases from J, with 20 bases between. Germline loops: CDR1 SGDLS, CDR2 YYNGEE. CDR3 length equals 16 residues.

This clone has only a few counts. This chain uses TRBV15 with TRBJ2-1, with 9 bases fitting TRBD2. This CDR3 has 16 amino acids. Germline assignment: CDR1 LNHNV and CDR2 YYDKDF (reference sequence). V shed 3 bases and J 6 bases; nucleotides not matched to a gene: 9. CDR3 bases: TGTGCCACCAGCAGGGAGGGGAGTAGCGGGGGCAATGAGCAGTTCTTC. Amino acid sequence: CATSREGSSGGNEQFF.

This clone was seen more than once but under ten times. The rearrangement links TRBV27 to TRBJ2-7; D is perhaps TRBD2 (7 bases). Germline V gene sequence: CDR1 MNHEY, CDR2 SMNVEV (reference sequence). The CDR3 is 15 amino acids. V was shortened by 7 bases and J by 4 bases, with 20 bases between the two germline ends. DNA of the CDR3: TGTGCCAGCACGTGGAGCGGGACAACACTATACGAGCAGTACTTC. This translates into CASTWSGTTLYEQYF.

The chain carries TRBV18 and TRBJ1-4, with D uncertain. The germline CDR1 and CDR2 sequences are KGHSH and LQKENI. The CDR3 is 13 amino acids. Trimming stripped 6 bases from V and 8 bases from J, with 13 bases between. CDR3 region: CASSKDVAEKLFF. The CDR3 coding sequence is TGTGCCAGCTCCAAGGACGTGGCAGAAAAACTGTTTTTT.

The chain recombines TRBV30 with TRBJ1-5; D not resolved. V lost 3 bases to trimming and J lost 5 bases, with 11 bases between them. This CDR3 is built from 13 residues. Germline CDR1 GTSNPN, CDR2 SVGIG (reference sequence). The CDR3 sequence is CAWSHGRDQPQHF. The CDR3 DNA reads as TGTGCCTGGAGCCACGGACGGGATCAGCCCCAGCATTTT.